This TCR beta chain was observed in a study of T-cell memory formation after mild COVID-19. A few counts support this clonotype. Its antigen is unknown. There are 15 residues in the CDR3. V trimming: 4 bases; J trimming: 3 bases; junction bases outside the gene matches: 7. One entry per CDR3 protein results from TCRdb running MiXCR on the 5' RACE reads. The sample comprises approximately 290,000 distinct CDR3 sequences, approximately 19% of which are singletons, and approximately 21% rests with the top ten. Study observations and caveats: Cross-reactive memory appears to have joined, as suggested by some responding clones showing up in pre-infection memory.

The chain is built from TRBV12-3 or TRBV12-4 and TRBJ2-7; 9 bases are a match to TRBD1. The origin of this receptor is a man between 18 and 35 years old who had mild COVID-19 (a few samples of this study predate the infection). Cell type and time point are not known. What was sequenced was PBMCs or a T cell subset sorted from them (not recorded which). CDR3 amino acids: CASSSGTGSRYEQYF. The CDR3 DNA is TGTGCCAGCAGTTCTGGGACAGGGTCCCGCTACGAGCAGTACTTC.